Sequencing of this T cell receptor (beta chain) was carried out in a study of cytomegalovirus exposure and HLA in healthy donors. Study findings and constraints: Specificity of a few CMV-associated chains for CMV antigens was verified in vitro. In a later analysis, at a false discovery rate of 0.05, roughly 18,000 TCR beta sequences were associated with HLA alleles. The Asian-associated ancestry cluster reportedly had fewer N-insertions than the approximately 670-donor mean in a later analysis. The authors later found TCR association rates varying by HLA locus, with DRB1 most and HLA-C fewest.

V gave up 3 bases and J gave up 7 bases, with 9 bases separating them. CDR3 length: 12 amino acids. Looked up from germline, CDR1 is KGHSH and CDR2 is LQKENI. Remarks on this clone: Its antigen is not identified.

60 Vbeta and 13 Jbeta primers were used in PCR. Method: immunoSEQ multiplex PCR; TCRdb's copy keeps in-frame clones and lacks some. The table records 100,000 to 150,000 clones, under 85% of them present only once. Material for sequencing was PBMCs. The chain employs TRBV18 and TRBJ1-1; D remains unclear. The clonotype was recovered from a woman aged 45-59 years in good health and CMV-seropositive. The CDR3 loop is CASSPGASEAFF. The DNA of the CDR3 is TGTGCCAGCTCACCTGGAGCGAGTGAAGCTTTCTTT.